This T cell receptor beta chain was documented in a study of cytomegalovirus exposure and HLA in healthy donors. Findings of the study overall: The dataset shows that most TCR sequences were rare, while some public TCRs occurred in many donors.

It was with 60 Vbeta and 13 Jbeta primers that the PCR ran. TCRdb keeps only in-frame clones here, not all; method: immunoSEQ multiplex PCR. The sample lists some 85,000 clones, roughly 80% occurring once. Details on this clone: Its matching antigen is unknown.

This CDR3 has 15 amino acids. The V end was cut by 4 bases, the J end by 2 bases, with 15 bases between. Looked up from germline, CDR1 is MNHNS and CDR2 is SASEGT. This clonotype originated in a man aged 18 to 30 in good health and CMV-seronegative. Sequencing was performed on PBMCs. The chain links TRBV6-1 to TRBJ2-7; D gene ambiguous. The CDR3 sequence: CASSALTVTAYEQYF. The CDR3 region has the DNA TGTGCCAGCAGTGCGTTGACTGTGACCGCCTACGAGCAGTACTTC.